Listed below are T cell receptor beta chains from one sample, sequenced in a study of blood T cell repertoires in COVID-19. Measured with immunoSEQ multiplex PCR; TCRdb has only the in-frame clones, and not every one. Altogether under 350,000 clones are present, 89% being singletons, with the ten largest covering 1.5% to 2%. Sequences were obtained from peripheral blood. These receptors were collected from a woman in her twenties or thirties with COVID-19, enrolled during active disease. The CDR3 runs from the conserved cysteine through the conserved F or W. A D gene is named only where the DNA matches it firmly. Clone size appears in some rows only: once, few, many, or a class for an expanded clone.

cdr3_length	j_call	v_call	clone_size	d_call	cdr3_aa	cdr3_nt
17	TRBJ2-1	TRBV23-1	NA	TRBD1	CASSQSLGQTDYNEQFF	TGCGCCAGCAGTCAATCCCTGGGACAGACCGATTACAATGAGCAGTTCTTC
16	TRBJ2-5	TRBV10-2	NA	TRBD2	CASSESRTRLGETQYF	TGCGCCAGCAGTGAGTCGAGGACTAGACTCGGAGAGACCCAGTACTTC
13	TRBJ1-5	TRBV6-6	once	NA	CAADLYSNQPQHF	TGTGCCGCCGATCTCTATAGCAATCAGCCCCAGCATTTT
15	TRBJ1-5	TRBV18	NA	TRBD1	CASSYGTGDYQPQHF	TGTGCCAGCTCGTACGGGACAGGAGATTATCAGCCCCAGCATTTT
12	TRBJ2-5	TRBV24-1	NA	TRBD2	CATSSWGGTQYF	TGTGCCACCAGCAGCTGGGGGGGGACCCAGTACTTC
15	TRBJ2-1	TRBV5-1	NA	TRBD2	CASSLTSGGANEQFF	TGCGCCAGCAGCTTGACTAGCGGGGGGGCCAATGAGCAGTTCTTC
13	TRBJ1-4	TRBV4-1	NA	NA	CASSGTIGEKLFF	TGCGCCAGCAGTGGGACTATAGGAGAAAAACTGTTTTTT
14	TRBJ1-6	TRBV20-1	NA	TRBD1	CSASLGQENSPLHF	TGCAGTGCTAGTTTGGGACAGGAGAATTCACCCCTCCACTTT
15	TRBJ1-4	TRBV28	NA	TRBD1	CASSSPGGANEKLFF	TGTGCCAGCAGTTCACCAGGGGGCGCGAATGAAAAACTGTTTTTT
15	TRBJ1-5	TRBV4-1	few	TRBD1	CASSQAGQGPQPQHF	TGCGCCAGCAGCCAAGCGGGACAGGGCCCCCAGCCCCAGCATTTT
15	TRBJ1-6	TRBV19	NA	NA	CASSIQAGPSPPLHF	TGTGCCAGTAGTATCCAAGCAGGGCCTTCTCCACCCCTCCACTTT
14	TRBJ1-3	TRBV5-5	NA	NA	CASSTVSSGNTIYF	TGTGCCAGCAGCACCGTGAGCTCTGGAAACACCATATATTTT
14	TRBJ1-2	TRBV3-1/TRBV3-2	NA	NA	CASSPVRGVGGYTF	TGTGCCAGCAGCCCCGTCCGCGGGGTAGGCGGCTACACCTTC
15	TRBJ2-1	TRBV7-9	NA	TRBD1	CASSLGQGQNNEQFF	TGTGCCAGCAGCTTAGGACAGGGCCAGAACAATGAGCAGTTCTTC
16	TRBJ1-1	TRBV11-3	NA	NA	CASSLRGAGANTEAFF	TGTGCCAGCAGCTTACGGGGCGCAGGGGCTAACACTGAAGCTTTCTTT
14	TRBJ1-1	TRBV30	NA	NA	CAWSPGLRNTEAFF	TGTGCCTGGAGTCCGGGACTGAGGAATACTGAAGCTTTCTTT
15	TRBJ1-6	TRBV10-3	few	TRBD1	CAISEARGLSSPLHF	TGTGCCATCAGTGAGGCCAGGGGGCTAAGTTCACCCCTCCACTTT
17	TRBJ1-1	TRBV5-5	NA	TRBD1	CASSFFPGHQTGGEAFF	TGTGCCAGCAGCTTTTTTCCGGGCCACCAAACAGGGGGTGAAGCTTTCTTT
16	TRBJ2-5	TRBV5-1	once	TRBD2	CASSIGLAVTQETQYF	TGCGCCAGCAGCATCGGACTAGCGGTAACCCAAGAGACCCAGTACTTC
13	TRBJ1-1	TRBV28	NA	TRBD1	CASSWTGNTEAFF	TGTGCCAGCAGTTGGACAGGGAACACTGAAGCTTTCTTT
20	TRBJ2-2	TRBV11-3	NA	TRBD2	CASSLDLRLAGGPNTGELFF	TGTGCCAGCAGCTTAGATCTGAGACTAGCGGGGGGACCGAACACCGGGGAGCTGTTTTTT
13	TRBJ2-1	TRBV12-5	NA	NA	CASGLDDSLSQFF	TGTGCTAGTGGTCTAGACGACTCACTTAGCCAGTTCTTC
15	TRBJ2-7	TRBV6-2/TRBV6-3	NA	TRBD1	CASSSSGQALYEQYF	TGTGCCAGCAGTTCCTCGGGACAGGCCCTCTACGAGCAGTACTTC
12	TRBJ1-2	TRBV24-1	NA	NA	CATSDRDYGYTF	TGTGCCACCAGTGATCGGGACTATGGCTACACCTTC